The present T cell receptor (beta chain) was sequenced within a study of OX40 agonist ivuxolimab in advanced cancers. About the research overall: With a range of roughly 20 to 80, age averaged about 58 years, and approximately 83% were male. Three patients, one with hepatocellular carcinoma and two with cutaneous melanoma, responded partially.

Broader study findings: Nonresponders included some who also had low normalized T-cell clonal expansion. Expanded clones belonging to CD8+ T cells outnumbered, on average, those of CD4+.

Trimming removed 7 bases at V and 8 bases at J, with 20 bases between. The CDR3 sequence is 14 residues long. In germline, CDR1 is SEHNR, CDR2 FQNEAQ (reference sequence). Measured with immunoSEQ multiplex PCR; TCRdb has only the in-frame clones, and not every one. The repertoire holds fewer than 20,000 clones, about 80% seen once, with roughly 44% in the top ten. The count of this clone is one. No antigen is known for it. This chain links TRBV7-9 with TRBJ1-2; no clear D. This receptor was taken from an adult with an advanced solid tumor such as melanoma, head and neck, liver or kidney cancer. This specimen was CD4+ or CD8+ T cells sorted from blood, taken in a trial of the OX40 agonist ivuxolimab. CDR3 nucleotide sequence: TGTGCCAGCACCTCAGTAGGGAGTGGAGGCGGCTACACCTTC. It specifies CASTSVGSGGGYTF.